Detailed here is one T cell receptor beta chain. The data stem from a study of blood T cell repertoires in COVID-19. Germline CDR1 and CDR2: LGHDT and YNNKEL (reference sequence). The V gene end was trimmed by 4 bases and the J gene end by 3 bases; junction bases not matched to a gene: 5. The CDR3 runs 15 residues. Study processing details: How many nucleated cells were present was estimated from reference gene primer amplification. Using immunoSEQ multiplex PCR, the repertoire was profiled, and TCRdb retains in-frame clones only, with some absent. The V and J calls and clone size come from that table; D and trimming were worked out from the DNA. The table lists roughly 54,000 clones, roughly 89% of them singletons.

This TCR derives from a woman aged 55-70 years with COVID-19, enrolled during active disease. Sequenced sample: peripheral blood. This chain uses TRBV3-1 (or the pseudogene TRBV3-2) with TRBJ1-4; TRBD1 aligns across 7 bases. The CDR3 is CASSLRQGSNEKLFF. CDR3 nucleotide sequence: TGTGCCAGCAGCCTCCGACAGGGATCTAATGAAAAACTGTTTTTT.